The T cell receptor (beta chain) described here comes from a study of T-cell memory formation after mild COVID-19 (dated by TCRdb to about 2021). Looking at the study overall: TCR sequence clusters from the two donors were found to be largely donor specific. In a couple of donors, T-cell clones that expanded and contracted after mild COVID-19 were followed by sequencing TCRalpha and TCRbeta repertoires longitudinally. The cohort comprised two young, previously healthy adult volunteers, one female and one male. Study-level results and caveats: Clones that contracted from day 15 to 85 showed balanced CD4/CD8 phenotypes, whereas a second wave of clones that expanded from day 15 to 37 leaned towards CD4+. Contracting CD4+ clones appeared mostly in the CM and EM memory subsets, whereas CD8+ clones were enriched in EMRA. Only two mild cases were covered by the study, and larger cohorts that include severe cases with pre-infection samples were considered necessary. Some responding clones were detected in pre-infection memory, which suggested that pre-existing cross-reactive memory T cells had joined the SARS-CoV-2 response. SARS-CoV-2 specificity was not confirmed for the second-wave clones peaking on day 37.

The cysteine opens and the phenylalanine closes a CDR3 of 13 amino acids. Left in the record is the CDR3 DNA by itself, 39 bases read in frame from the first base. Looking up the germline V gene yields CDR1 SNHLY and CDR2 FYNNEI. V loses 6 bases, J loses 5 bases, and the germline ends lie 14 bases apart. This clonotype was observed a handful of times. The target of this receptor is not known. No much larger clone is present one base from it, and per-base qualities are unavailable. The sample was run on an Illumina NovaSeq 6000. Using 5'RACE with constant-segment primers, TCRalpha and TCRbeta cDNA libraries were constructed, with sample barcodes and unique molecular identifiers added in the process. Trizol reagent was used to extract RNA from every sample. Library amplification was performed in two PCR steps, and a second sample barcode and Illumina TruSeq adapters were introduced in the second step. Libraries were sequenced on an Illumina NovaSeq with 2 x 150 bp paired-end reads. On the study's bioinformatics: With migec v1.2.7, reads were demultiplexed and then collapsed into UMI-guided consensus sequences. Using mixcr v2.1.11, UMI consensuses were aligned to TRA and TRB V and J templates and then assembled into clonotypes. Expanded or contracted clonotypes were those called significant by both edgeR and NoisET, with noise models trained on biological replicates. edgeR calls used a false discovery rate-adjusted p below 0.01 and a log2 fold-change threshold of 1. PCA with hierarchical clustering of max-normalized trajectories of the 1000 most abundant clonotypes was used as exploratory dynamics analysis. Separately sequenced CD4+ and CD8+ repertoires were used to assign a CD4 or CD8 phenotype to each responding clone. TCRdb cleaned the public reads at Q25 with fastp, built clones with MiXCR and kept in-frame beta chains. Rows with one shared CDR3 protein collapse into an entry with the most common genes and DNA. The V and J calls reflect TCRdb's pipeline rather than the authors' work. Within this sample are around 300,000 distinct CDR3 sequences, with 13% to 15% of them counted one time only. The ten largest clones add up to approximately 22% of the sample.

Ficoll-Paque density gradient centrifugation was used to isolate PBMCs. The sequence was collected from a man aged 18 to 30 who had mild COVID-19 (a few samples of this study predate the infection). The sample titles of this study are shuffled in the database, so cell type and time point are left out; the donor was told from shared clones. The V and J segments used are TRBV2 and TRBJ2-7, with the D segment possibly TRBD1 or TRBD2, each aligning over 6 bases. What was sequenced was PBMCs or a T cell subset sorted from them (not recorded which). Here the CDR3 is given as CASRGPGANEQYF. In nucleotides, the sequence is TGTGCCAGCAGGGGCCCGGGGGCGAACGAGCAGTACTTC.